The clone carrying this T cell receptor (beta chain) was recorded at least ten times. Antigen: not known. This entry is derived from a study of metastatic and nonmetastatic thyroid tumors. Study overall: Blood and tumor or nodule tissue repertoires from malignant and benign thyroid patients were compared. Study-wide findings and caveats: Relative to benign nodules, malignant thyroid tumors were reportedly characterized by significantly elevated TCR beta diversity in blood and tumor.

Nobody among the patients had been given any treatment before thyroid surgery. The trim removed 4 bases at V and 2 bases at J, leaving 6 bases unmatched. This CDR3 region has 16 residues. Looked up from germline, CDR1 is LGHNA and CDR2 is YSLEER. Per the original data handling: Building a distant-metastasis classifier for papillary thyroid cancer drew on CDR3 differences across clinicopathological groups. TCRdb re-analyzed the PCR reads through MiXCR. The V and J calls, along with clone size, are taken from TCRdb and not from the paper's own processing. The sample shows 35,000 to 50,000 clones, about 12% of them seen only once.

The receptor comes from a male donor with papillary thyroid cancer or a benign thyroid nodule (not recorded which). Some clones in this sample may be carry-over from other donors' samples. Material for sequencing was blood. This chain connects TRBV4-3 to TRBJ2-1, with TRBD1 identical over 9 bases. The CDR3 DNA sequence: TGCGCCAGCAGCCTCCGGACAGGGGAGGCCTACAATGAGCAGTTCTTC. Translating gives CASSLRTGEAYNEQFF.